This T cell receptor (beta chain) was observed in a study of shared clonotypes between healthy human individuals. Assay: immunoSEQ multiplex PCR; the TCRdb copy retains only in-frame clones and omits some. The repertoire holds 2 million to 2.5 million clones, with about 95% as singletons. The naive CD8 fraction comprised CD45RO-negative cells positively selected for CCR7 and excluded terminally differentiated effector memory CD45RA+ cells. CDR1 and CDR2 (germline): MNHEY, SVGAGI. V shed 4 bases and J shed 3 bases, with 13 bases lying between them. The CDR3 loop spans 16 amino acids. Sequencing was done on a sample of naive CD8+ T cells sorted from blood. The gene calls are TRBV6-5 and TRBJ1-6; maybe TRBD1 (6 bases). The TCR sequence derives from a young man in good health. The CDR3 sequence is CASSSGHWDYNSPLHF. CDR3 sequence (DNA): TGTGCCAGCAGTTCGGGACACTGGGACTATAATTCACCCCTCCACTTT.